The text below deals with one TCR beta chain. Antigen specificity is unknown. This specimen belongs to a study of cytomegalovirus exposure and HLA in healthy donors. Points from the study as a whole: TCR beta chains numbering some 150 were designated cytomegalovirus-associated.

It was with 60 Vbeta and 13 Jbeta primers that the PCR ran. Original processing methods: The count from a later analysis was some 83 million unique TCR beta chains, 9 million to 12 million of them shared. Assay used: immunoSEQ multiplex PCR; TCRdb lists only in-frame clones, some missing. The V and J calls and clone size come from that table; D and trimming were worked out from the DNA. Seen here are about 130,000 clones, about 80% observed once, and the top ten hold approximately 10%. V lost 3 bases and J lost 0; bases outside the gene matches: 5. CDR3 size: 17 residues. Germline CDR1 reads SGHRS; CDR2 reads YFSETQ.

The source material was PBMCs. This clonotype originated in a man younger than 45 in good health and CMV-seropositive. The genes are TRBV5-1 and TRBJ1-5; 11 nucleotides line up with TRBD1. CDR3 amino acids: CASSWTGGPYSNQPQHF. CDR3 DNA: TGCGCCAGCAGCTGGACAGGGGGCCCATATAGCAATCAGCCCCAGCATTTT. Combining the CDR3 with reference TRBV5-1 and TRBJ1-5 gives the whole variable domain KAGVTQTPRYLIKTRGQQVTLSCSPISGHRSVSWYQQTPGQGLQFLFEYFSETQRNKGNFPGRFSGRQFSNSRSEMNVSTLELGDSALYLCASSWTGGPYSNQPQHFGDGTRLSIL.